These 19 T cell receptor beta chains came from one sample sequenced in a study of multiple sclerosis patients with progressive multifocal leukoencephalopathy. The time point is: 6 to 7 months of natalizumab therapy. The assay was immunoSEQ multiplex PCR, and TCRdb's table has in-frame clones only and misses some. The table shows 25,000 to 35,000 clones, with roughly 90% occurring only once. The source material was PBMCs, sampled from a patient treated with natalizumab. The receptors were gathered from a human donor with multiple sclerosis.

A few counts support this clone. The chain is built from TRBV11-2 and TRBJ2-1; 14 bases agree with TRBD2. CDR1 is SGHAT and CDR2 is FQNNGV in the germline V gene. The J segment lost 7 bases and the V segment lost 5 bases, leaving 16 bases of the junction unmatched. This CDR3 has 19 residues. CDR3 sequence reads: CASSLGTSGRSRFGNEQFF. As DNA, the CDR3 is TGTGCCAGCAGCCTCGGGACTAGCGGGAGAAGTCGATTCGGAAATGAGCAGTTCTTC. Full variable domain (outside the CDR3, taken from reference TRBV11-2 and TRBJ2-1): EAGVAQSPRYKIIEKRQSVAFWCNPISGHATLYWYQQILGQGPKLLIQFQNNGVVDDSQLPKDRFSAERLKGVDSTLKIQPAKLEDSAVYLCASSLGTSGRSRFGNEQFFGPGTRLTVL.

The chain combines TRBV5-4 with TRBJ1-5; perhaps TRBD1 as D (5 bases). V was clipped by 7 bases and J by 9 bases, with 26 bases between them. CDR1 SGHNT and CDR2 YYREEE come from the germline V gene (reference sequence). The CDR3 is made up of 16 amino acids. CDR3 region: CASSMGRPAYVSPQHF. In nucleotides, the CDR3 is TGTGCCAGCTCGATGGGACGCCCCGCATACGTATCGCCCCAGCATTTT.

This rearrangement joins TRBV9 to TRBJ1-2; 8 nucleotides line up with TRBD1. The V gene end was trimmed by 5 bases and the J gene end by 2 bases; junction bases not matched to a gene: 8. Germline CDR1 is SGDLS and CDR2 is YYNGEE. The CDR3 spans 15 residues. This chain's CDR3 is CASSESGQANYGYTF. Here the CDR3 DNA reads TGTGCCAGCAGTGAATCGGGACAGGCCAACTATGGCTACACCTTC. The variable domain in full, completed from reference TRBV9 and TRBJ1-2, reads DSGVTQTPKHLITATGQRVTLRCSPRSGDLSVYWYQQSLDQGLQFLIQYYNGEERAKGNILERFSAQQFPDLHSELNLSSLELGDSALYFCASSESGQANYGYTFGSGTRLTVV.

This rearrangement joins TRBV7-9 to TRBJ2-2; tentative D call: TRBD1 (5 bases). Trimming shortened V by 3 bases and J by 3 bases, and 20 bases separated the two germline ends. This CDR3 is built from 18 residues. Germline CDR1 SEHNR, CDR2 FQNEAQ (reference sequence). The CDR3 loop reads CASSLVRVGEVYTGELFF. CDR3 DNA sequence: TGTGCCAGCAGCTTGGTCCGGGTAGGGGAAGTCTACACCGGGGAGCTGTTTTTT.

This clone was detected only once. The genes are TRBV15 and TRBJ1-1; D ambiguous. The germline V and J ends were trimmed by 3 bases and 1 base, with 12 bases remaining between them. This CDR3 comprises 15 residues. Germline lookup yields CDR1 LNHNV and CDR2 YYDKDF (reference sequence). The CDR3 sequence is CATSRERARNTEAFF. The CDR3 DNA reads TGTGCCACCAGCAGGGAGCGGGCCCGGAACACTGAAGCTTTCTTT. The full variable domain, in which reference TRBV15 and TRBJ1-1 provide the parts outside the CDR3, is DAMVIQNPRYQVTQFGKPVTLSCSQTLNHNVMYWYQQKSSQAPKLLFHYYDKDFNNEADTPDNFQSRRPNTSFCFLDIRSPGLGDTAMYLCATSRERARNTEAFFGQGTRLTVV.

This chain connects TRBV2 to TRBJ2-7; D ambiguous. This CDR3 spans 10 amino acids. Germline values: CDR1 SNHLY, CDR2 FYNNEI. V dropped 6 bases and J dropped 5 bases, with 5 bases sitting between them. The DNA for the CDR3 is TGTGCCAGCAGAATGAACGAGCAGTACTTC. As protein: CASRMNEQYF.

The chain recombines TRBV6-6 with TRBJ1-4; D possibly corresponds to TRBD1 (6 bases). The CDR3 covers 14 residues. Germline V gives CDR1 MNHNY, CDR2 SVGAGI (reference sequence). V lost 2 bases and J 8 bases, leaving 12 bases between the germline ends. The CDR3 sequence is CASSYPDRREKLFF. The CDR3 region has the DNA TGTGCCAGCAGTTACCCCGACAGGAGGGAAAAACTGTTTTTT.

This clone appeared a few times. The chain recombines TRBV6-5 with TRBJ1-4; 8 bases agree with TRBD1. The ends lost 5 bases at V and 12 bases at J; junction bases unmatched: 2. This CDR3 has 11 residues. The germline V gene encodes CDR1 MNHEY and CDR2 SVGAGI. The CDR3 here is CASSGQGELFF. CDR3 in DNA: TGTGCCAGCAGTGGACAGGGCGAACTGTTTTTT.

In this sample, this clone turned up once. The chain links TRBV6-5 to TRBJ2-2; the match to TRBD2 covers 13 bases. Germline V gives CDR1 MNHEY, CDR2 SVGAGI. V trimming: 7 bases; J trimming: 7 bases; junction bases outside the gene matches: 6. The CDR3 runs 15 residues. Here the CDR3 reads CASTPRLAGGGELFF. In DNA, the CDR3 is TGTGCCAGCACCCCTCGACTAGCGGGAGGCGGGGAGCTGTTTTTT.

This clone was counted between two and nine times. V usage is TRBV25-1 and J usage is TRBJ1-3; D might be TRBD1 (6 bases). CDR1 MGHDK and CDR2 SYGVNS come from the germline V gene. The CDR3 consists of 15 residues. The V end was cut by 7 bases, the J end by 0 bases, with 13 bases between. The CDR3 bases are TGTGCCAGCACCGTGGGAGGGGGCTCTGGAAACACCATATATTTT. Translation: CASTVGGGSGNTIYF.

This sequence joins TRBV5-4 and TRBJ1-5; the D gene is possibly TRBD1 (6 bases). Germline CDR1 SGHNT, CDR2 YYREEE (reference sequence). The V and J ends lost 4 bases and 4 bases respectively, with 15 bases between them. This CDR3 is built from 15 residues. CDR3 bases: TGTGCCAGCAGCACTGGAGGGGGAACTAATCAGCCCCAGCATTTT. This sequence encodes CASSTGGGTNQPQHF.

J is TRBJ1-1 and V is TRBV29-1, with D tentatively TRBD1 (5 bases). The V end lost 4 bases, the J end lost 6 bases, and 15 bases lay between the germline ends. CDR1 is SQVTM, CDR2 ANQGSEA, per germline. This CDR3 contains 13 residues. As DNA, the CDR3 is TGCAGCGTTGTGGGGGATGGGGGGGCTGAAGCTTTCTTT. It encodes CSVVGDGGAEAFF.

The rearrangement links TRBV5-1 to TRBJ2-5, with 7 bases matching TRBD1. CDR1 SGHRS and CDR2 YFSETQ come from the germline V gene. V gave up 0 bases and J gave up 4 bases; unmatched junction bases: 6. CDR3 length equals 15 residues. CDR3 loop: CASSLAGGIGETQYF. CDR3 DNA: TGCGCCAGCAGCTTGGCAGGGGGTATTGGAGAGACCCAGTACTTC.

The chain joins TRBV5-5 to TRBJ1-2; 11 nucleotides agree with TRBD1. Germline V gene lookup returns CDR1 SGHKS and CDR2 YYEKEE (reference sequence). This CDR3 region has 16 residues. Germline trimming cut 5 bases from V and 9 bases from J; bases unmatched to any gene: 15. The CDR3 DNA is TGTGCCAGCAGTCATACCCCGGGACAGGGGGATCAAAGCTACACCTTC. Amino acid sequence: CASSHTPGQGDQSYTF.

The chain employs TRBV6-5 and TRBJ1-1; 8 bases map to TRBD1. Germline trimming cut 6 bases from V and 6 bases from J; bases unmatched to any gene: 6. This CDR3 is built from 13 residues. From germline, CDR1 is MNHEY and CDR2 SVGAGI. CDR3: CASRRTGYAEAFF. The CDR3 nucleotides are TGTGCCAGCAGAAGGACAGGGTACGCTGAAGCTTTCTTT.

The chain carries TRBV19 and TRBJ2-7; TRBD2 aligns across 7 bases. Germline V gene data show CDR1 as LNHDA and CDR2 as SQIVND (reference sequence). The CDR3 extends over 16 amino acids. V was pared by 3 bases and J by 2 bases, with 10 bases of the junction left unmatched. CDR3 sequence: CASSINKASGAYEQYF. CDR3 DNA: TGTGCCAGTAGTATTAATAAGGCTAGCGGTGCCTACGAGCAGTACTTC.

The rearrangement links TRBV7-9 to TRBJ1-5; TRBD1 might be the D (5 bases). Trimming stripped 3 bases from V and 8 bases from J, with 17 bases between. Germline CDR1 is SEHNR and CDR2 is FQNEAQ (reference sequence). CDR3 size: 15 residues. CDR3 sequence (DNA): TGTGCCAGCAGCTTGGGGAGAACCGAGGGGAAGCCCCAGCATTTT. As protein: CASSLGRTEGKPQHF.

The rearrangement joins TRBV7-8 to TRBJ2-7; maybe TRBD1 (6 bases). The CDR3 sequence is 15 residues long. Deletions cut 5 bases from V and 2 bases from J, with 16 bases between. CDR1 and CDR2 from the germline V gene are SGHVS and FQNEAQ. CDR3 amino acids: CASSPGGRGAYEQYF. CDR3 in DNA: TGTGCCAGCAGCCCCGGCGGCAGGGGCGCCTACGAGCAGTACTTC. The full variable domain, in which reference TRBV7-8 and TRBJ2-7 provide the parts outside the CDR3, is GAGVSQSPRYKVAKRGQDVALRCDPISGHVSLFWYQQALGQGPEFLTYFQNEAQLDKSGLPSDRFFAERPEGSVSTLKIQRTQQEDSAVYLCASSPGGRGAYEQYFGPGTRLTVT.

This clone was found once. The chain joins TRBV5-1 to TRBJ2-2; TRBD2 matches 8 bases. The J segment lost 0 bases and the V segment lost 6 bases, leaving 4 bases of the junction unmatched. Germline loops: CDR1 SGHRS, CDR2 YFSETQ. The CDR3 is 15 residues long. This CDR3 reads CASTSGSSNTGELFF. CDR3 nucleotide sequence: TGCGCCAGCACCAGCGGGAGCTCGAACACCGGGGAGCTGTTTTTT.